One and the same sample provided the 32 T cell receptor beta chains below, sequenced in a study of T cell changes during pregnancy in multiple sclerosis. Using immunoSEQ multiplex PCR, the repertoire was profiled, and TCRdb retains in-frame clones only, with some absent. Of some 58,000 clones in the sample, around 97% are singletons; the top ten hold about 2.5%. The sequencing used CD8+ T cells from peripheral blood mononuclear cells, collected after pregnancy. These receptors all stem from a female donor with multiple sclerosis, enrolled in a pregnancy study.

V and J are TRBV7-9 and TRBJ2-7; 7 nucleotides agree with TRBD1. V lost 6 bases and J lost 7; bases outside the gene matches: 6. The CDR3 sequence is 12 residues long. Germline V gene lookup returns CDR1 SEHNR and CDR2 FQNEAQ (reference sequence). This CDR3 reads CASSFQTGEQYF. DNA for the CDR3: TGTGCCAGCAGTTTTCAGACAGGGGAGCAGTACTTC.

The gene calls are TRBV6-1 and TRBJ1-2; maybe TRBD1 (6 bases). The CDR3 spans 14 residues. The germline CDR1 and CDR2 sequences are MNHNS and SASEGT. V was pared by 3 bases and J by 6 bases, with 14 bases between. The CDR3 sequence is CASSEDSFGDGYTF. The CDR3 nucleotides read TGTGCCAGCAGTGAGGACAGTTTTGGCGATGGCTACACCTTC.

This chain joins TRBV7-9 and TRBJ2-7; TRBD1 matches at 7 bases. The J segment lost 3 bases and the V segment lost 5 bases, leaving 7 bases of the junction unmatched. Germline loops: CDR1 SEHNR, CDR2 FQNEAQ (reference sequence). The CDR3 extends over 14 amino acids. The CDR3 DNA is TGTGCCAGCAGCCCTCGGGACAGTATCTACGAGCAGTACTTC. Translating it yields CASSPRDSIYEQYF.

This clone has only one observation. This chain uses TRBV9 with TRBJ1-1; maybe TRBD1 (6 bases). Germline-derived CDR1 and CDR2 are SGDLS and YYNGEE. The CDR3 consists of 16 residues. Trimming took off 3 bases at V and 0 bases at J, with 15 bases between the two ends. CDR3 protein: CASSGPRAGVNTEAFF. The CDR3 nucleotides read TGTGCCAGCAGCGGACCTCGGGCAGGGGTGAACACTGAAGCTTTCTTT.

V usage is TRBV27 and J usage is TRBJ2-7, with D tentatively TRBD1 (6 bases). V was shortened by 2 bases and J by 3 bases, with 11 bases between the two germline ends. The CDR3 extends over 14 amino acids. Looked up from germline, CDR1 is MNHEY and CDR2 is SMNVEV (reference sequence). CDR3 sequence: CASSLGTGNYEQYF. The CDR3 DNA reads TGTGCCAGCAGTTTAGGAACAGGGAACTACGAGCAGTACTTC.

This chain uses TRBV9 with TRBJ1-1; 9 bases map to TRBD1. The junction had 6 bases not matched to a gene; V was cut back by 0 bases and J by 0 bases. Germline CDR1 and CDR2: SGDLS and YYNGEE. This CDR3 region has 17 residues. The CDR3 coding sequence is TGTGCCAGCAGCGTAGTTAGGGGACAGGGTTTGAACACTGAAGCTTTCTTT. Translated, it gives CASSVVRGQGLNTEAFF. Drawing the rest from reference TRBV9 and TRBJ1-1, the complete variable domain is DSGVTQTPKHLITATGQRVTLRCSPRSGDLSVYWYQQSLDQGLQFLIQYYNGEERAKGNILERFSAQQFPDLHSELNLSSLELGDSALYFCASSVVRGQGLNTEAFFGQGTRLTVV.

The V call is TRBV9, the J call TRBJ2-5; 9 bases map to TRBD2. Germline V gene lookup returns CDR1 SGDLS and CDR2 YYNGEE. The V gene end was trimmed by 7 bases and the J gene end by 2 bases; junction bases not matched to a gene: 9. CDR3 length equals 15 residues. CDR3: CASGGLAGYQETQYF. The CDR3, as DNA: TGTGCCAGCGGGGGGCTAGCGGGATATCAAGAGACCCAGTACTTC.

The V gene is TRBV27, the J gene TRBJ2-1; D is undetermined. Trimming took off 0 bases at V and 5 bases at J, with 14 bases between the two ends. Germline loops: CDR1 MNHEY, CDR2 SMNVEV (reference sequence). This CDR3 spans 16 amino acids. CDR3 coding DNA: TGTGCCAGCAGTTTATCGGCCCTCCAAATCGACAATGAGCAGTTCTTC. It is translated as CASSLSALQIDNEQFF.

The chain uses TRBV6-1 and TRBJ2-3, with 9 bases fitting TRBD1. Trimming at V came to 2 bases and at J to 9 bases, leaving 3 bases not matched to a gene. The CDR3 runs to 13 residues. From germline, CDR1 is MNHNS and CDR2 SASEGT. This CDR3 is CASSERDRGTQYF. CDR3 DNA sequence: TGTGCCAGCAGTGAACGCGACAGGGGGACGCAGTATTTT.

This sequence joins TRBV5-4 and TRBJ1-2; D might be TRBD1 (6 bases). The germline gives CDR1 SGHNT, CDR2 YYREEE (reference sequence). The CDR3 has 14 amino acids. Deletions cut 3 bases from V and 4 bases from J, with 13 bases between. CDR3 amino acids: CASSSPQGSYGYTF. CDR3 DNA sequence: TGTGCCAGCAGCTCGCCACAGGGAAGCTATGGCTACACCTTC.

As concerns this clone: Germline and junction disagree at one end, which may indicate a read error. The chain joins TRBV19 to TRBJ1-2, with 8 bases that match TRBD1. The germline CDR1 and CDR2 sequences are LNHDA and SQIVND (reference sequence). The CDR3 extends over 14 amino acids. This CDR3 reads CASSPQGAYYDYTF. CDR3 in DNA: TGTGCCAGTAGTCCGCAGGGGGCCTACTATGACTACACCTTC.

J is TRBJ2-3 and V is TRBV7-9, with unresolved D. The CDR3 contains 12 residues. CDR1 and CDR2 from the germline V gene are SEHNR and FQNEAQ (reference sequence). V shed 5 bases and J shed 3 bases, with 6 bases lying between them. CDR3 loop: CASSASTDTQYF. CDR3 nucleotides: TGTGCCAGCAGCGCGTCGACAGATACGCAGTATTTT.

The chain employs TRBV2 and TRBJ2-1, with D tentatively TRBD1 (5 bases). V gave up 7 bases and J gave up 4 bases, with 17 bases separating them. CDR3 length: 15 amino acids. CDR1 is SNHLY, CDR2 FYNNEI, per germline. The chain's CDR3 is CASIRQGIDYNEQFF. The CDR3 nucleotides are TGTGCCAGCATTCGTCAGGGAATTGATTACAATGAGCAGTTCTTC. The entire variable domain, with the rest obtained from reference TRBV2 and TRBJ2-1, is as follows: EPEVTQTPSHQVTQMGQEVILRCVPISNHLYFYWYRQILGQKVEFLVSFYNNEISEKSEIFDDQFSVERPDGSNFTLKIRSTKLEDSAMYFCASIRQGIDYNEQFFGPGTRLTVL.

This clone has just one count. This rearrangement joins TRBV27 to TRBJ2-1; tentative D call: TRBD2 (5 bases). The CDR3 length is 14 residues. The V gene lost 2 bases and the J gene lost 13 bases, with 18 bases spanning the gap. Germline CDR1 and CDR2: MNHEY and SMNVEV (reference sequence). The CDR3 DNA follows: TGTGCCAGCAGTTTAAGCGGACCTACAATAGAACAGTTCTTC. It encodes CASSLSGPTIEQFF.

The rearrangement uses TRBV19 and TRBJ2-1; 7 bases are a match to TRBD1. This CDR3 contains 11 residues. The V gene end was trimmed by 5 bases and the J gene end by 13 bases; junction bases not matched to a gene: 5. Germline V gene lookup returns CDR1 LNHDA and CDR2 SQIVND (reference sequence). The CDR3 is CASSLGQVQFF. As DNA, the CDR3 is TGTGCCAGTAGTCTAGGACAGGTACAGTTCTTC.

This chain joins TRBV7-9 and TRBJ1-5; the match to TRBD1 covers 7 bases. CDR3 length equals 13 residues. The V gene end was trimmed by 5 bases and the J gene end by 7 bases; junction bases not matched to a gene: 5. Germline assignment: CDR1 SEHNR and CDR2 FQNEAQ (reference sequence). CDR3 in DNA: TGTGCCAGCAGCCCGACAGGGAAACAGCCCCAGCATTTT. Protein sequence: CASSPTGKQPQHF.

This clone was observed a single time. The chain employs TRBV2 and TRBJ1-2; D is ambiguous. Trimming left V 10 bases short and J 11 bases short, with 20 bases between. The CDR3 totals 12 residues. Germline V CDR1 and CDR2: SNHLY, FYNNEI. This CDR3 reads CATNERVGKYTF. The CDR3, as DNA: TGTGCCACGAACGAGCGGGTGGGAAAATACACCTTC.

V usage is TRBV5-1 and J usage is TRBJ1-2, with D hard to call. The CDR3 is 14 residues long. Germline assignment: CDR1 SGHRS and CDR2 YFSETQ. The V gene lost 0 bases and the J gene lost 6 bases, with 12 bases spanning the gap. The CDR3 nucleotides are TGCGCCAGCAGCTTGGTTGCTTCGAGCGATGGCTACACCTTC. Translated, it gives CASSLVASSDGYTF.

The V call is TRBV5-4, the J call TRBJ2-7; 8 bases match TRBD2. J lost 7 bases, V lost 0 bases, and 6 bases had no gene match. The CDR3 spans 14 residues. In germline, CDR1 is SGHNT, CDR2 YYREEE (reference sequence). DNA for the CDR3: TGTGCCAGCAGCTTGGGCCCGGGACTAGGAGAGCAGTACTTC. The encoded protein is CASSLGPGLGEQYF.

This clone was detected only once. The gene calls are TRBV19 and TRBJ2-7; D may be TRBD1 (6 bases). V lost 4 bases to trimming and J lost 6 bases, with 10 bases between them. The CDR3 loop spans 12 amino acids. Germline CDR1 and CDR2: LNHDA and SQIVND (reference sequence). CDR3 in DNA: TGTGCCAGTAGTACGGACAGCGGCGAGCAGTACTTC. The encoded protein is CASSTDSGEQYF.

This clone was recorded once. The rearrangement links TRBV28 to TRBJ2-3, with 9 bases aligning to TRBD2. The junction had 3 bases not matched to a gene; V was cut back by 4 bases and J by 1 base. The CDR3 loop spans 15 amino acids. Per germline, CDR1 MDHEN and CDR2 SYDVKM. The CDR3 DNA follows: TGTGCCAGCAGTTCCCGGACTAGCGGCACAGATACGCAGTATTTT. Translated, it gives CASSSRTSGTDTQYF.

The chain employs TRBV5-4 and TRBJ2-7; TRBD1 might be the D (6 bases). The CDR3 loop spans 14 amino acids. CDR1 and CDR2 from the germline V gene are SGHNT and YYREEE (reference sequence). Trimming removed 2 bases at V and 2 bases at J, with 11 bases between. The CDR3 spells CASSFRDTPYEQYF. As DNA, the CDR3 is TGTGCCAGCAGCTTCCGGGACACCCCCTACGAGCAGTACTTC. The full variable domain, in which reference TRBV5-4 and TRBJ2-7 provide the parts outside the CDR3, is ETGVTQSPTHLIKTRGQQVTLRCSSQSGHNTVSWYQQALGQGPQFIFQYYREEENGRGNFPPRFSGLQFPNYSSELNVNALELDDSALYLCASSFRDTPYEQYFGPGTRLTVT.

This chain uses TRBV5-4 with TRBJ2-3; TRBD2 matches 8 bases. CDR3 length equals 13 residues. The germline CDR1 and CDR2 sequences are SGHNT and YYREEE (reference sequence). V shed 4 bases, J shed 6 bases, and the junction held 4 bases outside the gene matches. The CDR3 spells CASSPTSGDTQYF. In DNA form, the CDR3 reads TGTGCCAGCAGCCCTACTAGCGGCGATACGCAGTATTTT. Supplemented by reference TRBV5-4 and TRBJ2-3, the full variable domain reads ETGVTQSPTHLIKTRGQQVTLRCSSQSGHNTVSWYQQALGQGPQFIFQYYREEENGRGNFPPRFSGLQFPNYSSELNVNALELDDSALYLCASSPTSGDTQYFGPGTRLTVL.

The gene calls are TRBV7-4 and TRBJ2-6; D not resolved. The length of the CDR3 is 18 residues. V was cut by 5 bases and J by 5 bases, with 22 bases left in between. The germline gives CDR1 SGHVT, CDR2 SQSDAQ. Written as DNA, the CDR3 is TGTGCCAGCAGCATGGTCATTTCACCACAAAGTCGGGCCAACGTCCTGACTTTC. This encodes CASSMVISPQSRANVLTF.

The rearrangement uses TRBV14 and TRBJ2-3, with a tentative D call TRBD1 (6 bases). The germline CDR1 and CDR2 sequences are SGHDN and FVKESK. The CDR3 loop spans 13 amino acids. V lost 1 base to trimming and J lost 8 bases, with 10 bases between them. CDR3 residues: CASSQVPDSTQYF. DNA for the CDR3: TGTGCCAGCAGCCAAGTCCCGGACAGTACGCAGTATTTT.

Only one count was recorded for this clone. The chain recombines TRBV27 with TRBJ1-5; D is ambiguous. Germline-derived CDR1 and CDR2 are MNHEY and SMNVEV (reference sequence). The CDR3 loop spans 15 amino acids. Trimming took 7 bases from V and 2 from J, leaving 15 bases between them. The chain's CDR3 is CASNPGSGGNQPQHF. In nucleotides, the CDR3 is TGTGCCAGCAACCCCGGGAGCGGGGGCAATCAGCCCCAGCATTTT.

The chain recombines TRBV13 with TRBJ2-3, with a weak D call TRBD1 (6 bases). Deletions cut 4 bases from V and 7 bases from J, with 9 bases between. The CDR3 is 12 residues long. The germline V gene has CDR1 PRHDT and CDR2 FYEKMQ (reference sequence). The chain's CDR3 is CASSSDRYTQYF. CDR3 nucleotides: TGTGCCAGCAGCTCCGACAGGTATACGCAGTATTTT.

The chain recombines TRBV19 with TRBJ2-3, with 8 bases identical to TRBD2. In germline, CDR1 is LNHDA, CDR2 SQIVND (reference sequence). There are 17 residues in the CDR3. With V trimmed by 2 bases and J by 0 bases, 7 bases remained unmatched. The CDR3 coding sequence is TGTGCCAGTAGTATATACCCTAGCGGGTCTAGCACAGATACGCAGTATTTT. Protein product: CASSIYPSGSSTDTQYF. The full variable domain, its missing parts supplied by reference TRBV19 and TRBJ2-3, is DGGITQSPKYLFRKEGQNVTLSCEQNLNHDAMYWYRQDPGQGLRLIYYSQIVNDFQKGDIAEGYSVSREKKESFPLTVTSAQKNPTAFYLCASSIYPSGSSTDTQYFGPGTRLTVL.

This sequence joins TRBV27 and TRBJ1-5; weak D call: TRBD1 (5 bases). The V and J ends lost 5 bases and 4 bases respectively, with 15 bases between them. Germline assignment: CDR1 MNHEY and CDR2 SMNVEV (reference sequence). The CDR3 contains 15 residues. The CDR3 DNA follows: TGTGCCAGCAGTCCACGCGACAGAAATAATCAGCCCCAGCATTTT. Protein sequence: CASSPRDRNNQPQHF.

The J gene is TRBJ2-5, the V gene TRBV29-1; maybe TRBD1 (5 bases). Germline CDR1 is SQVTM and CDR2 is ANQGSEA. The CDR3 spans 14 residues. Trimming cost V 7 bases and J 1 base, with 16 bases left between them. CDR3 amino acids: CSAGRVTVQETQYF. The CDR3 nucleotides are TGCAGCGCTGGGCGCGTGACAGTCCAAGAGACCCAGTACTTC.

This rearrangement joins TRBV7-8 to TRBJ2-7; D perhaps matches TRBD2 (5 bases). This CDR3 spans 15 amino acids. V was pared by 5 bases and J by 0 bases, with 14 bases between. The germline gives CDR1 SGHVS, CDR2 FQNEAQ. The CDR3, as DNA: TGTGCCAGCAGCAACCCCGGCGGGTCCTCCTACGAGCAGTACTTC. Its translation is CASSNPGGSSYEQYF.

J is TRBJ2-1 and V is TRBV7-3, with a weak D call TRBD2 (5 bases). The CDR3 covers 13 residues. The germline V and J ends were trimmed by 5 bases and 6 bases, with 11 bases remaining between them. Germline V gene lookup returns CDR1 SGHTA and CDR2 FQGTGA. The CDR3 DNA reads TGTGCCAGCAGCCCATTAGCGCGCAATGAGCAGTTCTTC. Translation gives CASSPLARNEQFF.